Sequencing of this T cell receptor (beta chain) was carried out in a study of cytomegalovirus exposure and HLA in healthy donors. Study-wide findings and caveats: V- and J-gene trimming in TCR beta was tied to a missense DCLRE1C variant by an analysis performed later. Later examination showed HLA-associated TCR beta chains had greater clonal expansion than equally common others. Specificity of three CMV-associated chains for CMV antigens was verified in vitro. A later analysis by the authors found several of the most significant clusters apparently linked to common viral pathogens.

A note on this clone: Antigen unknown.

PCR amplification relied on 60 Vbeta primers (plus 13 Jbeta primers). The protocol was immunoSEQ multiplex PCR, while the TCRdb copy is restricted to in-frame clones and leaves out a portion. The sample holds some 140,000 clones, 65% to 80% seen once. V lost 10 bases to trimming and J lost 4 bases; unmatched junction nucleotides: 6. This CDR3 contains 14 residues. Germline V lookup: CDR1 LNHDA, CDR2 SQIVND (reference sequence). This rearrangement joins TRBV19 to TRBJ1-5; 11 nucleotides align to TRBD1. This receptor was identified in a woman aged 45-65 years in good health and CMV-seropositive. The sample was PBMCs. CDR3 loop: CAISGTGGNQPQHF. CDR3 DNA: TGTGCCATTTCCGGGACAGGGGGAAATCAGCCCCAGCATTTT.